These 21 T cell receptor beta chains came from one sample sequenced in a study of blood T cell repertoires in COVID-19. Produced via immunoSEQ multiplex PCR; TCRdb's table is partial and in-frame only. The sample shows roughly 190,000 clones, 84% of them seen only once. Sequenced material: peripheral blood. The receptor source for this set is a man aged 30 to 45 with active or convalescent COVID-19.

The CDR3 nucleotides are TGTGCCACCGACCTTACTAGCGACCAGCCCTACAATGAGCAGTTCTTC. It specifies CATDLTSDQPYNEQFF. The chain has TRBV3-1 (or the pseudogene TRBV3-2) and TRBJ2-1; TRBD2 agrees at 7 bases. The germline V gene has CDR1 LGHDT and CDR2 YNNKEL (reference sequence). The CDR3 is 16 amino acids. V dropped 10 bases and J dropped 2; count of bases not matched to a gene: 14.

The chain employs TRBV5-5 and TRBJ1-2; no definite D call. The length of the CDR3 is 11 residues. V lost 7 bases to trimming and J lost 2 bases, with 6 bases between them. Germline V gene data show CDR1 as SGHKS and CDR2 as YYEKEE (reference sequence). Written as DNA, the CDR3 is TGTGCCAGCGAGGAAAACTATGGCTACACCTTC. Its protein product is CASEENYGYTF. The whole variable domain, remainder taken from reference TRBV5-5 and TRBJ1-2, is DAGVTQSPTHLIKTRGQQVTLRCSPISGHKSVSWYQQVLGQGPQFIFQYYEKEERGRGNFPDRFSARQFPNYSSELNVNALLLGDSALYLCASEENYGYTFGSGTRLTVV.

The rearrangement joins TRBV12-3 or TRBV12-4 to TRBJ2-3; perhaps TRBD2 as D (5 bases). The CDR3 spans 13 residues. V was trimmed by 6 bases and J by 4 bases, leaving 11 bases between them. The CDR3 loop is CASRQLGADTQYF. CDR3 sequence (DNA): TGTGCCAGCAGACAACTAGGCGCAGATACGCAGTATTTT.

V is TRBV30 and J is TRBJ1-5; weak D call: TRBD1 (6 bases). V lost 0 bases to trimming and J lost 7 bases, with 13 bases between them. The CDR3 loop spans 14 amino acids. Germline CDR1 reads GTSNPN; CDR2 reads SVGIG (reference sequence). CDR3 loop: CAWSVQGQRQPQHF. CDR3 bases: TGTGCCTGGAGTGTCCAGGGGCAGAGACAGCCCCAGCATTTT.

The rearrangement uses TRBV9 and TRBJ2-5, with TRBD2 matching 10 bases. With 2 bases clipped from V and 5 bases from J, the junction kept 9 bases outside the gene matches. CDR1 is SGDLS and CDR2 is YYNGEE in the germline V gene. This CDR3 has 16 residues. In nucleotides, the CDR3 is TGTGCCAGCAGCGTTAGCGGGGGGCTCACCCCCGAGACCCAGTACTTC. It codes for CASSVSGGLTPETQYF.

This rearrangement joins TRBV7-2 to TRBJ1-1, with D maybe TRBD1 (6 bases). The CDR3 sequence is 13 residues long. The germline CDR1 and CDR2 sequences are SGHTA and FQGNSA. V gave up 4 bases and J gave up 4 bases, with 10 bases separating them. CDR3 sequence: CASSSQGRTEAFF. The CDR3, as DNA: TGTGCCAGCAGCTCACAGGGACGCACTGAAGCTTTCTTT.

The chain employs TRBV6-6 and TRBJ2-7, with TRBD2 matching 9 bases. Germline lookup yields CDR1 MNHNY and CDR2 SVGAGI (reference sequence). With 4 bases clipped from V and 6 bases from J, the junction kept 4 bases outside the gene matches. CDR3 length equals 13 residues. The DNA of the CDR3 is TGTGCCAGCAGTTCCGGGACTAGCCGCGAGCAGTACGTC. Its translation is CASSSGTSREQYV.

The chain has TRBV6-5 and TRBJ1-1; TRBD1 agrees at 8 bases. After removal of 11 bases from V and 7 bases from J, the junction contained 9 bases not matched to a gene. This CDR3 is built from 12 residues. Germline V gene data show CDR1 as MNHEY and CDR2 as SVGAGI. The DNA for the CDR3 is TGTGCCGGACAGGGAGAGGGTAGTGAAGCTTTCTTT. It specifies CAGQGEGSEAFF.

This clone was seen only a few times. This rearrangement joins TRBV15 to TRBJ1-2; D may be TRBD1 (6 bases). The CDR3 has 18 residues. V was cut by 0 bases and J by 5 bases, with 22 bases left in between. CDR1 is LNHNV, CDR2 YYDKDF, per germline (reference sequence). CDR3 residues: CATSRDLVGGGSKYGYTF. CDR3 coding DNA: TGTGCCACCAGCAGAGACCTAGTGGGAGGGGGGAGCAAATATGGCTACACCTTC.

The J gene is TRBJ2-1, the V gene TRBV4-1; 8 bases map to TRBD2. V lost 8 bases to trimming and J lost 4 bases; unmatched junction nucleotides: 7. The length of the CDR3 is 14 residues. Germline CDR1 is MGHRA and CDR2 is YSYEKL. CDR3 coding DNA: TGCGCCAGCCGGGAGGGAGCGGGATACAATGAGCAGTTCTTC. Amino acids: CASREGAGYNEQFF.

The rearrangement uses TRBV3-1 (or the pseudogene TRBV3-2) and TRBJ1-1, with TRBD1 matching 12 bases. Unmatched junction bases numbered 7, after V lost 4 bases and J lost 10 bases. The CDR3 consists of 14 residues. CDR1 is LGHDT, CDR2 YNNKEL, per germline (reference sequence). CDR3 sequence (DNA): TGTGCCAGCAGCCTTCCGGGACAGGGGGCAAGAGCTTTCTTT. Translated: CASSLPGQGARAFF.

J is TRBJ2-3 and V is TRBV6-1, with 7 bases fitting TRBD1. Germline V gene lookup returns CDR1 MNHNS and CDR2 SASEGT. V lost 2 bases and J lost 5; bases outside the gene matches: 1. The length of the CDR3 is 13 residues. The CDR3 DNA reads TGTGCCAGCAGTGAAAGGGACAGAGATACGCAGTATTTT. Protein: CASSERDRDTQYF.

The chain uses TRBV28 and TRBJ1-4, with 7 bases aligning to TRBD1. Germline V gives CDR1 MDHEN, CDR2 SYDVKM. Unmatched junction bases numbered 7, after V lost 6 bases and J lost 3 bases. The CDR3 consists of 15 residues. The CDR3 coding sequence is TGTGCCAGCAGAAAACAGGGGTGGGCTAATGAAAAACTGTTTTTT. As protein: CASRKQGWANEKLFF.

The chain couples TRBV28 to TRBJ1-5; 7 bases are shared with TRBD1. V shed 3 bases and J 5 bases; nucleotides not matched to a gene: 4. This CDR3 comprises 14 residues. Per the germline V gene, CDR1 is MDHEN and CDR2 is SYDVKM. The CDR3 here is CASSLGDSYQPQHF. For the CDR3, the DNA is TGTGCCAGCAGTTTGGGGGACAGTTATCAGCCCCAGCATTTT.

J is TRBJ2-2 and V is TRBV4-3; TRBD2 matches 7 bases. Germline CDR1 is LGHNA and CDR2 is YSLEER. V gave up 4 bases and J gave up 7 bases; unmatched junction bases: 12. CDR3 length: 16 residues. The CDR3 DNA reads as TGCGCCAGCAGCCGTCTAAGGGCGGGAGAGGGCGGGGAGCTGTTTTTT. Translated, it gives CASSRLRAGEGGELFF.

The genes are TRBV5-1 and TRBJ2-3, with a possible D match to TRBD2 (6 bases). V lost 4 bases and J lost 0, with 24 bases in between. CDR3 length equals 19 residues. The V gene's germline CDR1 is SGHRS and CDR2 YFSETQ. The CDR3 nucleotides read TGCGCCAGCAGCCTTGGGGGGACCCGGGACGGCCGAAGCACAGATACGCAGTATTTT. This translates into CASSLGGTRDGRSTDTQYF.

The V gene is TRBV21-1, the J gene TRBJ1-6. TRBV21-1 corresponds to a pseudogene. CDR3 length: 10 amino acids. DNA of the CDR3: TGTGCCAGCGGGAGGGCACCCCTCCACTTT. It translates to CASGRAPLHF.

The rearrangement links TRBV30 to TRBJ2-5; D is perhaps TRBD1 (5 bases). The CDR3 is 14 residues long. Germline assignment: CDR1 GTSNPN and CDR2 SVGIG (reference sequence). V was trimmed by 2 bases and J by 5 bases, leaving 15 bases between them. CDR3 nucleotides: TGTGCCTGGAGTTTCGGCAGGGTCGGGGAGACCCAGTACTTC. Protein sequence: CAWSFGRVGETQYF.

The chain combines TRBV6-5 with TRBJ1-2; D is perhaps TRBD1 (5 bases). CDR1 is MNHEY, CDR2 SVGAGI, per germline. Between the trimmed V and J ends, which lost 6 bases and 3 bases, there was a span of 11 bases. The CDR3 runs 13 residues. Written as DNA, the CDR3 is TGTGCCAGCAGCGCAGGGTTAGACTATGGCTACACCTTC. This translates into CASSAGLDYGYTF.

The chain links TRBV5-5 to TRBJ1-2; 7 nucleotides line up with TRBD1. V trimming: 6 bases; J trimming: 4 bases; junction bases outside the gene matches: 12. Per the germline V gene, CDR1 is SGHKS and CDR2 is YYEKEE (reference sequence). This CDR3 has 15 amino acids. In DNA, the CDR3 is TGTGCCAGCACCTGGACCACAGGGGCCAGCTATGGCTACACCTTC. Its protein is CASTWTTGASYGYTF.

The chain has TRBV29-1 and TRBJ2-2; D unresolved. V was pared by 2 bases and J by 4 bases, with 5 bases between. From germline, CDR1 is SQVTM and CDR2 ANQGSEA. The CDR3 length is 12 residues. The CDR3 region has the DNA TGCAGCGTTGAATTAGTCACCGGGGAGCTGTTTTTT. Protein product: CSVELVTGELFF.